The 12 T cell receptor beta chains below come from one sample, sequenced in a study of cytotoxic CD8 clonotypes in ibrutinib-treated CLL. Sequencing was performed with immunoSEQ multiplex PCR; in TCRdb, only in-frame clones are kept and a portion is missing. This table has tens of thousands of clones, roughly 83% appearing once. This specimen consisted of PBMCs, obtained after 12 months of ibrutinib treatment. The receptors come from a human donor with chronic lymphocytic leukemia.

The chain recombines TRBV6-5 with TRBJ2-7; no firm D call. V was clipped by 6 bases and J by 2 bases, with 17 bases between them. This CDR3 region has 15 residues. Germline V gene data show CDR1 as MNHEY and CDR2 as SVGAGI. The CDR3 DNA reads as TGTGCCAGCAGCCCGTCACGGGCGAACACCTACGAGCAGTACTTC. It encodes CASSPSRANTYEQYF.

The chain couples TRBV6-5 to TRBJ2-2; no firm D call. Germline V CDR1 and CDR2: MNHEY, SVGAGI. The CDR3 length is 13 residues. V gave up 2 bases and J gave up 5 bases, with 6 bases separating them. The CDR3 here is CASSYPGTGELFF. The DNA of the CDR3 is TGTGCCAGCAGTTACCCCGGGACCGGGGAGCTGTTTTTT.

This clone was seen a handful of times. This rearrangement joins TRBV28 to TRBJ2-7; D is tentatively TRBD1 or TRBD2 (5 bases each). The CDR3 has 14 amino acids. CDR1 is MDHEN and CDR2 is SYDVKM in the germline V gene. V dropped 10 bases and J dropped 0 bases, with 16 bases sitting between them. DNA for the CDR3: TGTGCCACCCAACGGGGACGGAGCTCCTACGAGCAGTACTTC. Its protein is CATQRGRSSYEQYF.

This chain uses TRBV23-1 with TRBJ2-1; D remains unclear. TRBV23-1 is labeled an ORF, and its function is uncertain. This CDR3 contains 14 residues. V lost 0 bases and J lost 0, with 3 bases in between. CDR3 coding DNA: TGCGCCAGCAGTCAATCCCCCTCCTACAATGAGCAGTTCTTC. Translation gives CASSQSPSYNEQFF.

This clone was picked up one time. The J gene is TRBJ2-5, the V gene TRBV6-1; 7 bases fit TRBD2. J gave up 5 bases and V 1 base, and 19 bases lay outside the gene matches. Germline V lookup: CDR1 MNHNS, CDR2 SASEGT. The CDR3 extends over 19 amino acids. The CDR3 bases are TGTGCCAGCAGTGAAGAATTAGCCGGTGTGGCGGGAGTGGATGAGACCCAGTACTTC. Protein sequence: CASSEELAGVAGVDETQYF.

This chain joins TRBV7-9 and TRBJ2-3; TRBD1 matches at 11 bases. Losses at the gene ends were 1 base for V and 6 bases for J; bases not matched to a gene: 3. Looked up from germline, CDR1 is SEHNR and CDR2 is FQNEAQ (reference sequence). This CDR3 region has 15 residues. CDR3 DNA: TGTGCCAGCAGCTTAGGGGGACAGGGGGAGGATACGCAGTATTTT. As protein: CASSLGGQGEDTQYF.

The chain has TRBV11-2 and TRBJ1-3; D gene uncertain. The CDR3 is 14 residues long. V was clipped by 5 bases and J by 2 bases, with 10 bases between them. CDR1 SGHAT and CDR2 FQNNGV come from the germline V gene. The DNA for the CDR3 is TGTGCCAGCAGCCAGGTTCTTGCTGGAAACACCATATATTTT. Translating gives CASSQVLAGNTIYF. Full variable domain (missing parts from reference TRBV11-2 and TRBJ1-3): EAGVAQSPRYKIIEKRQSVAFWCNPISGHATLYWYQQILGQGPKLLIQFQNNGVVDDSQLPKDRFSAERLKGVDSTLKIQPAKLEDSAVYLCASSQVLAGNTIYFGEGSWLTVV.

The J gene is TRBJ2-7, the V gene TRBV28, with a possible D match to TRBD2 (7 bases). The CDR3 extends over 15 amino acids. V lost 8 bases, J lost 0 bases, and 17 bases lay in between. In germline, CDR1 is MDHEN, CDR2 SYDVKM. DNA for the CDR3: TGTGCCAGCCGCCAAGGGGGAGGGACCTCCTACGAGCAGTACTTC. This encodes CASRQGGGTSYEQYF. Full variable domain (outside the CDR3, taken from reference TRBV28 and TRBJ2-7): DVKVTQSSRYLVKRTGEKVFLECVQDMDHENMFWYRQDPGLGLRLIYFSYDVKMKEKGDIPEGYSVSREKKERFSLILESASTNQTSMYLCASRQGGGTSYEQYFGPGTRLTVT.

This clone has only a few counts. V gene TRBV6-1 combines with J gene TRBJ1-6; possible D gene TRBD1, 6 bases. The CDR3 length is 14 residues. Between the trimmed V and J ends, which lost 10 bases and 5 bases, there was a span of 15 bases. CDR1 MNHNS and CDR2 SASEGT come from the germline V gene. The CDR3 DNA follows: TGTGCCACCACAGGGCCCTGGGATAATTCACCCCTCCACTTT. It is translated as CATTGPWDNSPLHF.

This clone has a handful of counts. The chain employs TRBV5-4 and TRBJ2-7; maybe TRBD1 (6 bases). Germline CDR1 and CDR2: SGHNT and YYREEE (reference sequence). V was shortened by 5 bases and J by 0 bases, with 9 bases between the two germline ends. This CDR3 spans 13 amino acids. As DNA, the CDR3 is TGTGCCAGCAGACAGGGAACCTCCTACGAGCAGTACTTC. It encodes CASRQGTSYEQYF.

The chain is built from TRBV30 and TRBJ2-1; 7 nucleotides align to TRBD2. The CDR3 has 17 residues. In germline, CDR1 is GTSNPN, CDR2 SVGIG (reference sequence). The junction had 11 bases not matched to a gene; V was cut back by 3 bases and J by 0 bases. CDR3 coding DNA: TGTGCCTGGAGCACCCCCCGCGGGGGAGTCTCCTACAATGAGCAGTTCTTC. This gives the protein CAWSTPRGGVSYNEQFF.

This clone has just one count. Other DNA sequences from this sample encode an identical CDR3 as well. The rearrangement uses TRBV6-5 and TRBJ2-7; 11 bases map to TRBD2. Trimming took 6 bases from V and 4 from J; bases not matched to a gene: 8. CDR1 and CDR2 (germline): MNHEY, SVGAGI. The CDR3 runs 15 residues. The CDR3 nucleotides read TGTGCCAGCAGCCCGACTAGCGGGATTGGATACGAGCAGTACTTC. It encodes CASSPTSGIGYEQYF.